These 10 T cell receptor beta chains came from one sample sequenced in a study of blood T cell repertoires in COVID-19. Sequenced by immunoSEQ multiplex PCR; TCRdb stores in-frame clones only, minus some. The profile shows around 200,000 clones, approximately 91% of them singletons. Sequencing used peripheral blood. These receptor sequences come from a man aged 25 to 40 with acute or convalescent COVID-19.

V usage is TRBV5-6 and J usage is TRBJ1-5; D not resolved. Germline V CDR1 and CDR2: SGHDT, YYEEEE. This CDR3 comprises 14 residues. The ends were cut back, 0 bases at V and 9 bases at J, with 13 bases in the middle. This chain's CDR3 is CASSLASIRGPQHF. For the CDR3, the DNA is TGTGCCAGCAGCTTGGCCAGTATCCGGGGGCCCCAGCATTTT.

The rearrangement links TRBV30 to TRBJ2-5, with D unresolved. This CDR3 spans 13 amino acids. The V gene lost 0 bases and the J gene lost 0 bases, with 5 bases spanning the gap. Looked up from germline, CDR1 is GTSNPN and CDR2 is SVGIG (reference sequence). The CDR3 DNA reads as TGTGCCTGGAGTGTGTCAGACCAAGAGACCCAGTACTTC. Its protein is CAWSVSDQETQYF. The whole variable domain, remainder taken from reference TRBV30 and TRBJ2-5, is SQTIHQWPATLVQPVGSPLSLECTVEGTSNPNLYWYRQAAGRGLQLLFYSVGIGQISSEVPQNLSASRPQDRQFILSSKKLLLSDSGFYLCAWSVSDQETQYFGPGTRLLVL.

The chain couples TRBV4-1 to TRBJ1-4, with 10 bases fitting TRBD1. Losses at the gene ends were 0 bases for V and 7 bases for J; bases not matched to a gene: 5. The germline CDR1 and CDR2 sequences are MGHRA and YSYEKL. CDR3 length equals 16 residues. This CDR3 reads CASSQDRGQGPEKLFF. In DNA, the CDR3 is TGCGCCAGCAGCCAAGATCGGGGACAGGGGCCTGAAAAACTGTTTTTT.

The chain joins TRBV9 to TRBJ2-5; 7 bases agree with TRBD1. V lost 0 bases and J lost 1; bases outside the gene matches: 6. CDR1 SGDLS and CDR2 YYNGEE come from the germline V gene. The CDR3 has 16 residues. CDR3 protein: CASSVDDRALQETQYF. CDR3 DNA: TGTGCCAGCAGCGTAGACGACAGGGCCCTCCAAGAGACCCAGTACTTC.

The V gene is TRBV19, the J gene TRBJ2-3; weak D call: TRBD2 (5 bases). Trimming stripped 1 base from V and 4 bases from J, with 9 bases between. The CDR3 loop spans 14 amino acids. Germline CDR1 is LNHDA and CDR2 is SQIVND (reference sequence). The CDR3 spells CASSIGRRSDTQYF. The DNA for the CDR3 is TGTGCCAGTAGTATAGGGAGGCGCTCAGATACGCAGTATTTT.

The CDR3 here is CASSLARSPWGYTF. DNA of the CDR3: TGTGCCAGCAGCTTAGCCAGGTCCCCTTGGGGCTACACCTTC. This chain joins TRBV7-2 and TRBJ1-2; D is undetermined. This CDR3 contains 14 residues. Looked up from germline, CDR1 is SGHTA and CDR2 is FQGNSA. Trimming left V 0 bases short and J 8 bases short, with 13 bases between.

The rearrangement links TRBV7-2 to TRBJ2-7; TRBD1 is a possible D gene (7 bases). Trimming shortened V by 4 bases and J by 4 bases, and 20 bases separated the two germline ends. Germline loops: CDR1 SGHTA, CDR2 FQGNSA. This CDR3 contains 16 residues. The CDR3 sequence is CASSSIFPGGFYEQYF. The CDR3, as DNA: TGTGCCAGCAGCTCGATCTTCCCAGGGGGGTTTTACGAGCAGTACTTC.

The V and J genes are TRBV28 and TRBJ2-7; tentative D call: TRBD2 (6 bases). V was trimmed by 7 bases and J by 2 bases, leaving 18 bases between them. The germline V gene has CDR1 MDHEN and CDR2 SYDVKM. This CDR3 has 15 residues. CDR3 residues: CASTAEREVAYEQYF. DNA of the CDR3: TGTGCCAGCACCGCGGAGAGGGAGGTAGCCTACGAGCAGTACTTC.

The rearrangement links TRBV5-4 to TRBJ2-3, with D possibly being TRBD2 (5 bases). The CDR3 length is 14 residues. V dropped 4 bases and J dropped 4 bases, with 13 bases sitting between them. Germline loops: CDR1 SGHNT, CDR2 YYREEE (reference sequence). DNA for the CDR3: TGTGCCAGCAGCAGCCCTCCGAGGGCAGATACGCAGTATTTT. It translates to CASSSPPRADTQYF. Variable domain in full (rest from reference TRBV5-4 and TRBJ2-3): ETGVTQSPTHLIKTRGQQVTLRCSSQSGHNTVSWYQQALGQGPQFIFQYYREEENGRGNFPPRFSGLQFPNYSSELNVNALELDDSALYLCASSSPPRADTQYFGPGTRLTVL.

The rearrangement joins TRBV30 to TRBJ2-3; D might be TRBD2 (6 bases). Between the trimmed V and J ends, which lost 2 bases and 2 bases, there was a span of 8 bases. The germline V gene encodes CDR1 GTSNPN and CDR2 SVGIG (reference sequence). This CDR3 comprises 13 residues. CDR3 DNA: TGTGCCTGGAGTCGCGGGAACACAGATACGCAGTATTTT. Translated: CAWSRGNTDTQYF.